This TCR beta chain emerged from a study of cytomegalovirus exposure and HLA in healthy donors. About the study: Early release data held around 80 million unique TCRs from HLA-typed donors.

PCR amplification relied on 60 Vbeta primers (plus 13 Jbeta primers). The table came from immunoSEQ multiplex PCR; TCRdb's copy has only in-frame clones and leaves some out. The sample lists around 150,000 clones; around 72% were seen once. Study conclusions and caveats: Cytomegalovirus association was listed for about 170 TCR beta chains. A later analysis linked a missense variant in DCLRE1C to the trimming of TCR beta V and J genes.

Germline CDR1 is SGHKS and CDR2 is YYEKEE (reference sequence). V lost 7 bases and J 0 bases, leaving 7 bases between the germline ends. The CDR3 contains 13 residues. This clone showed up just a few times. What it binds is not known. Specimen: PBMCs. The clonotype originates from a human donor in good health. This rearrangement joins TRBV5-5 to TRBJ1-4; D call uncertain. The chain's CDR3 is CASGRTTNEKLFF. Here the CDR3 DNA reads TGTGCCAGCGGCAGGACAACTAATGAAAAACTGTTTTTT.